The T cell receptor beta chain described here comes from a study of cytomegalovirus exposure and HLA in healthy donors. About this clone itself: Its antigen is as yet unknown.

This CDR3 has 13 residues. Per germline, CDR1 SQVTM and CDR2 ANQGSEA. The V segment lost 6 bases and the J segment 1 base; nucleotides outside the gene matches: 4. Points from the study as a whole: Owing to their indistinguishability, certain V segments, notably TRBV6-2 and TRBV6-3, were excluded.

60 Vbeta and 13 Jbeta primers were used in PCR. Libraries were prepared by immunoSEQ multiplex PCR; TCRdb keeps only in-frame clonotypes and omits some of them. This table has 100,000 to 150,000 clones, approximately 80% appearing once. Specimen: PBMCs. J is TRBJ2-7 and V is TRBV29-1; 9 bases fit TRBD1. This sequence was found in a male donor in good health and CMV-seropositive. CDR3 sequence reads: CSVGTGNSYEQYF. DNA for the CDR3: TGCAGCGTCGGGACAGGGAATTCCTACGAGCAGTACTTC.